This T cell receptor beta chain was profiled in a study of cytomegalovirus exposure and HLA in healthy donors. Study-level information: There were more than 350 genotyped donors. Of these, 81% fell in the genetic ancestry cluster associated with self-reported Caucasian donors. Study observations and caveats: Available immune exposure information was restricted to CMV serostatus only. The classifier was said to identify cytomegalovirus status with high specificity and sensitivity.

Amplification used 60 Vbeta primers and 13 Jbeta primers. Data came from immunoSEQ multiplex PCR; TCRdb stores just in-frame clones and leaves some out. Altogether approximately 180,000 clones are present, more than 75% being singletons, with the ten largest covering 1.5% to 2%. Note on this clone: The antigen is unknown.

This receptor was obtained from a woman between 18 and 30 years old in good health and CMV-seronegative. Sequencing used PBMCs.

The CDR3 here is CASSAGGAEYQPQHF. The CDR3 nucleotides read TGTGCCAGCAGCGCAGGGGGTGCGGAGTATCAGCCCCAGCATTTT. V and J are TRBV9 and TRBJ1-5, with TRBD1 matching 7 bases. The germline CDR1 and CDR2 sequences are SGDLS and YYNGEE. The CDR3 is made up of 15 amino acids. With 3 bases clipped from V and 5 bases from J, the junction kept 8 bases outside the gene matches.